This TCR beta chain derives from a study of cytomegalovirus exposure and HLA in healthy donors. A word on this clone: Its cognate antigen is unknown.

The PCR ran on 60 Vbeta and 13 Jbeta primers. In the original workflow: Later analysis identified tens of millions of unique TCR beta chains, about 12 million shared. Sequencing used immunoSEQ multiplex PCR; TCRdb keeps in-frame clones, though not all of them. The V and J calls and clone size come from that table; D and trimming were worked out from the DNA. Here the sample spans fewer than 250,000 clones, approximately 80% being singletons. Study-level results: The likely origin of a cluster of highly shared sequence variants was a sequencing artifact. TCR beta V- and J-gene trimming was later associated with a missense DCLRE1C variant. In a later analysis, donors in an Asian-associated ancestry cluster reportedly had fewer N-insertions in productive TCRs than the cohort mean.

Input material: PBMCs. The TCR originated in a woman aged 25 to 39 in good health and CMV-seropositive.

This chain's CDR3 is CASSSGGESTQYF. The DNA for the CDR3 is TGCGCCAGCAGCTCGGGGGGAGAGAGTACGCAGTATTTT. The rearrangement links TRBV5-1 to TRBJ2-3; TRBD2 agrees at 7 bases. Germline CDR1 SGHRS, CDR2 YFSETQ. CDR3 size: 13 residues. V was pared by 3 bases and J by 8 bases, with 6 bases of the junction left unmatched.